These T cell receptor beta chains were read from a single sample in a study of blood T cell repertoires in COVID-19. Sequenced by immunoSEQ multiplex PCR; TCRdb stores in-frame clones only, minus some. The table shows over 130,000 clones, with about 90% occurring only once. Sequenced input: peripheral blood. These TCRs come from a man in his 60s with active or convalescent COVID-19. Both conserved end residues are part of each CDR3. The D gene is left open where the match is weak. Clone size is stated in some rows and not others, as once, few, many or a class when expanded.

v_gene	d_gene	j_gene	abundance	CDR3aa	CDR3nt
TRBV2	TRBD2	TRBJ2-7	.	CASSLTSGAYEQYF	TGTGCCAGCAGTCTGACTAGCGGGGCCTACGAGCAGTACTTC
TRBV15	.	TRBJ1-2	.	CATSRDLLANYGYTF	TGTGCCACCAGCAGAGATCTTTTAGCTAACTATGGCTACACCTTC
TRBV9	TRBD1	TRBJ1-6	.	CASSVSGTDNSPLHF	TGTGCCAGCAGCGTATCCGGGACAGATAATTCACCCCTCCACTTT
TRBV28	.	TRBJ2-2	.	CASSTGTGELFF	TGTGCCAGCAGTACAGGGACCGGGGAGCTGTTTTTT
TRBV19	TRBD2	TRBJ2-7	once	CASSPLAGGSTYEQYF	TGTGCCAGTAGTCCCCTAGCGGGAGGTTCGACCTACGAGCAGTACTTC
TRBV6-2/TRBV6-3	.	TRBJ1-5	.	CASSSPLHQPQHF	TGTGCCAGCAGTAGCCCCTTACATCAGCCCCAGCATTTT
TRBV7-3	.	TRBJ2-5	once	CASSYTGTGTQYF	TGTGCCAGCAGCTATACAGGGACCGGGACCCAGTACTTC
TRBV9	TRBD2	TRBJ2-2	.	CASRGGAGGVSGELFF	TGTGCCAGCCGCGGTGGGGCGGGGGGCGTAAGCGGGGAGCTGTTTTTT
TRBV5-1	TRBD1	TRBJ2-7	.	CASSLAQSGQGPNYEQYF	TGCGCCAGCAGCTTGGCCCAATCAGGACAGGGGCCAAACTACGAGCAGTACTTC
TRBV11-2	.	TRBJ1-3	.	CASSLKRSSGNTIYF	TGTGCCAGCAGCTTAAAGCGCAGCTCTGGAAACACCATATATTTT
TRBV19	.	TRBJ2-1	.	CASSIVNEQFF	TGTGCCAGTAGTATAGTAAATGAGCAGTTCTTC
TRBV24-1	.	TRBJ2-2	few	CATSVPGSGELFF	TGTGCCACCAGTGTCCCGGGGTCCGGGGAGCTGTTTTTT
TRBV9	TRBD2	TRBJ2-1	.	CASSVSGRTSGYNEQFF	TGTGCCAGCAGCGTAAGTGGTCGGACTAGCGGATACAATGAGCAGTTCTTC
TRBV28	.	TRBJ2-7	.	CASTSSRYEQYF	TGTGCCAGCACCTCGTCGAGGTACGAGCAGTACTTC
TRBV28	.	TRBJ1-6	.	CASHLGGPLHF	TGTGCCAGCCACCTCGGGGGACCCCTCCACTTT
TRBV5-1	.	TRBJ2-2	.	CASSLLLGDTGELFF	TGCGCCAGCAGCTTACTTCTAGGAGACACCGGGGAGCTGTTTTTT
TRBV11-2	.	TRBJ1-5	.	CASSLERDQPQHF	TGTGCCAGCAGCTTAGAAAGAGATCAGCCCCAGCATTTT
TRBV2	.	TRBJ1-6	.	CASRADILSSYNSPLHF	TGTGCCAGCAGGGCGGACATCTTAAGCTCCTATAATTCACCCCTCCACTTT
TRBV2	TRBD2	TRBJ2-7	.	CASSRGDEQYF	TGTGCCAGCAGCCGGGGGGACGAGCAGTACTTC
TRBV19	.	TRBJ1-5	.	CASSQASEPQHF	TGTGCCAGCTCTCAGGCGAGTGAGCCCCAGCATTTT
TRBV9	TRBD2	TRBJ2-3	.	CASSVGTSGYTDTQYF	TGTGCCAGCAGCGTAGGTACTAGCGGTTACACAGATACGCAGTATTTT
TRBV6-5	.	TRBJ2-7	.	CASGRAVSYEQYF	TGTGCCAGCGGCAGGGCAGTCTCCTACGAGCAGTACTTC
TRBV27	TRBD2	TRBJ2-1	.	CASRIERERPYNEQFF	TGTGCCAGCAGGATAGAGCGGGAGCGCCCCTACAATGAGCAGTTCTTC
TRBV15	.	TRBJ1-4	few	CATTEKTGSNEKLFF	TGTGCCACCACGGAGAAGACAGGATCTAATGAAAAACTGTTTTTT
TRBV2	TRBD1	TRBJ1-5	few	CASSGQGSSNQPQHF	TGTGCCAGCAGTGGACAGGGCTCTAGCAATCAGCCCCAGCATTTT
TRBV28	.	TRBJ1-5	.	CASSLFGSRRQPQHF	TGTGCCAGCAGTTTATTCGGGAGCCGCCGTCAGCCCCAGCATTTT
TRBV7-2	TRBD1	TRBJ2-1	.	CASSGHRGTSNNEQFF	TGTGCCAGCAGCGGGCACAGGGGGACCAGTAACAATGAGCAGTTCTTC
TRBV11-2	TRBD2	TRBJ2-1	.	CASRLTSGSKEQFF	TGTGCCAGCAGACTGACTAGCGGGAGTAAAGAGCAGTTCTTC
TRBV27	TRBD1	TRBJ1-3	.	CASSAGGSGNTIYF	TGTGCCAGCAGCGCAGGGGGGTCTGGAAACACCATATATTTT
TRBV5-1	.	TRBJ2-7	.	CASSADRTSYEQYF	TGCGCCAGCAGCGCCGACAGGACCTCCTACGAGCAGTACTTC
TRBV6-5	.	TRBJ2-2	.	CASKGTLNTGELFF	TGTGCCAGCAAAGGGACATTGAACACCGGGGAGCTGTTTTTT
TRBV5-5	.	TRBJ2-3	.	CASSLLESDTQYF	TGTGCCAGCAGCTTGCTGGAGTCGGATACGCAGTATTTT
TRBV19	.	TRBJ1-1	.	CASRTGDRGRNTEAFF	TGTGCCAGTAGGACCGGGGACCGCGGGAGGAACACTGAAGCTTTCTTT
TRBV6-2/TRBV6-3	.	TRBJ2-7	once	CASSYSRVGYEQYF	TGTGCCAGCAGTTACTCGCGGGTGGGGTACGAGCAGTACTTC
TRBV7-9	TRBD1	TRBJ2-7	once	CASSRGTGEKYF	TGTGCCAGCAGTCGGGGGACAGGGGAGAAGTACTTC
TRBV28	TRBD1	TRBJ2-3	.	CASSFTGGRFYTDTQYF	TGTGCCAGCAGTTTCACAGGGGGACGCTTTTACACAGATACGCAGTATTTT
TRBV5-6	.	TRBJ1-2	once	CASSLGRNYYGYTF	TGTGCCAGCAGCTTGGGCAGGAATTACTATGGCTACACCTTC
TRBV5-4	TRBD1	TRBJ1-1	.	CASSPTGGVGTEAFF	TGTGCCAGCAGCCCGACAGGGGGCGTAGGGACTGAAGCTTTCTTT
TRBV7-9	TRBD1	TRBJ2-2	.	CASSPNRGEGGELFF	TGTGCCAGCAGCCCAAACAGGGGGGAAGGCGGGGAGCTGTTTTTT
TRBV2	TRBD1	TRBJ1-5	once	CASSVGQDYSNQPQHF	TGTGCCAGCAGTGTGGGACAGGACTATAGCAATCAGCCCCAGCATTTT
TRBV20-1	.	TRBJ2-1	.	CSASLAGPYNEQFF	TGCAGTGCTAGTTTGGCGGGACCCTATAATGAGCAGTTCTTC
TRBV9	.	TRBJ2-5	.	CASSVALSDETQYF	TGTGCCAGCAGCGTAGCACTATCGGATGAGACCCAGTACTTC
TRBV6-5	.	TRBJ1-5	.	CASGAGSPNQPQHF	TGTGCCAGCGGAGCGGGCAGCCCTAATCAGCCCCAGCATTTT
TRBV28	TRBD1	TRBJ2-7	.	CASSSHYGQESYEQYF	TGTGCCAGCAGTTCACACTACGGACAGGAGTCCTACGAGCAGTACTTC
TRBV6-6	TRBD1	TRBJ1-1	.	CASSTRTGGTAEAFF	TGTGCCAGCAGTACACGGACAGGGGGGACCGCTGAAGCTTTCTTT
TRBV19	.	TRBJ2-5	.	CASKRGDRPQETQYF	TGTGCCAGTAAAAGGGGAGACAGGCCCCAAGAGACCCAGTACTTC
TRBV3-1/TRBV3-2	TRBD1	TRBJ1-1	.	CASSHFGTGGAEAFF	TGTGCCAGCAGCCACTTCGGGACAGGAGGAGCTGAAGCTTTCTTT
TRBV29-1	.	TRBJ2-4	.	CSVGRLFGTKNIQYF	TGCAGCGTTGGCCGACTCTTCGGGACCAAAAACATTCAGTACTTC
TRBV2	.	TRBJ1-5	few	CASSFDRPSNQPQHF	TGTGCCAGCAGTTTTGACAGGCCCAGCAATCAGCCCCAGCATTTT
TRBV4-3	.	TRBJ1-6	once	CASSQGTALNSPLHF	TGCGCCAGCAGCCAAGGGACAGCACTAAATTCACCCCTCCACTTT
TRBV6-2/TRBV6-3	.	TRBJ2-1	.	CASSWGLDGGNEQFF	TGTGCCAGCAGTTGGGGGCTAGATGGGGGCAATGAGCAGTTCTTC
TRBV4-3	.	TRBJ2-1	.	CASSTQAHEQFF	TGCGCCAGCAGTACACAGGCCCATGAGCAGTTCTTC
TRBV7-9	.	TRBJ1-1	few	CASSTIQGHAFF	TGTGCCAGCAGCACGATCCAGGGCCACGCTTTCTTT
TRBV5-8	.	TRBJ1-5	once	CASSPRQNDQPQHF	TGTGCCAGCAGCCCCCGACAGAATGATCAGCCCCAGCATTTT
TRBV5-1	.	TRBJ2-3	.	CASSSSTDTQYF	TGCGCCAGCAGCTCCTCTACAGATACGCAGTATTTT